This section outlines one T cell receptor (beta chain) sequence together with its context. These data belong to a study of blood T cell repertoires in COVID-19. In the study overall: Nucleic acid was either cDNA or gDNA, and it came from T cells, B-cell-depleted T cells, or PBMCs.

Assay: immunoSEQ multiplex PCR; the TCRdb copy retains only in-frame clones and omits some. The table has about 110,000 clones, around 80% seen once. Germline CDR1 is MDHEN and CDR2 is SYDVKM. The CDR3 runs 15 residues. V trimming: 2 bases; J trimming: 5 bases; junction bases outside the gene matches: 8. Specimen: peripheral blood. The V call is TRBV28, the J call TRBJ2-7; 8 bases are a match to TRBD1. The receptor was derived from a human donor in a cohort sampled during active or convalescent COVID-19. In DNA form, the CDR3 reads TGTGCCAGCAGTTTAACGGACAGGGTTTGGCACGAGCAGTACTTC. Translated, it gives CASSLTDRVWHEQYF. The whole variable domain, filled in from reference TRBV28 and TRBJ2-7, reads DVKVTQSSRYLVKRTGEKVFLECVQDMDHENMFWYRQDPGLGLRLIYFSYDVKMKEKGDIPEGYSVSREKKERFSLILESASTNQTSMYLCASSLTDRVWHEQYFGPGTRLTVT.